This T cell receptor beta chain was profiled in a study of response to subunit inactivated influenza vaccine. General study findings and limits: Each seasonal influenza vaccination, the authors suggested, recruits few new T cells.

TCRdb processed the RT-PCR reads anew with MiXCR; each CDR3 protein has one entry. The sample has some 800,000 distinct CDR3 sequences; 21% are singletons. CDR1 is SNHLY, CDR2 FYNNEI, per germline. V trimming: 6 bases; J trimming: 5 bases; junction bases outside the gene matches: 14. The CDR3 sequence is 17 residues long. With respect to this clonotype: Its antigen is not identified.

This clonotype originated in a man in his fifties who received an inactivated influenza vaccine. The chain is built from TRBV2 and TRBJ2-2; 8 nucleotides align to TRBD2. The source was PBMCs from blood, collected 5 days after vaccination. The CDR3 DNA reads TGTGCCAGCAGCGAATTAGGAGCGGGGGTTTTGACCGGGGAGCTGTTTTTT. It specifies CASSELGAGVLTGELFF.